Listed below are T cell receptor beta chains from one sample, sequenced in a study of blood T cell repertoires in COVID-19. Clones were read by immunoSEQ multiplex PCR, and TCRdb kept only the in-frame ones, dropping some. The table includes approximately 30,000 clones, nearly 95% detected once. The source material was peripheral blood. These TCRs come from a human donor in a cohort sampled during active COVID-19. Each CDR3 is given with its conserved first and last residue. D genes are given only for firm matches. Expanded clones get a size class; other rows say once, few or many, or leave the size out.

CDR3aa | CDR3nt | j_gene | v_gene | abundance | d_gene
CASSETQGYNQPQHF | TGTGCCAGCAGCGAGACTCAGGGCTACAATCAGCCCCAGCATTTT | TRBJ1-5 | TRBV9 | - | -
CASSLPGSGANVLTF | TGCGCCAGCAGCTTACCAGGTTCAGGGGCCAACGTCCTGACTTTC | TRBJ2-6 | TRBV5-1 | - | -
CASSPRNPTSGSLWETQYF | TGTGCCAGCAGCCCGCGAAACCCGACTAGCGGGAGTCTCTGGGAGACCCAGTACTTC | TRBJ2-5 | TRBV7-2 | - | TRBD2
CASSQVGSSEQYF | TGTGCCAGCAGCCAAGTTGGCTCCTCCGAGCAGTACTTC | TRBJ2-7 | TRBV14 | once | -
CASSGQGRTEAFF | TGTGCCAGCAGCGGACAGGGGCGGACTGAAGCTTTCTTT | TRBJ1-1 | TRBV2 | - | TRBD1
CASSAGQGATEAFF | TGTGCCAGCAGCGCGGGACAGGGGGCCACTGAAGCTTTCTTT | TRBJ1-1 | TRBV5-5 | - | TRBD1
CASSNPSSYNEQFF | TGTGCCAGCAGTAACCCGAGCTCCTACAATGAGCAGTTCTTC | TRBJ2-1 | TRBV9 | - | -
CATSTYRDRGRTDTQYF | TGTGCCACCAGCACATACCGGGACAGGGGGCGGACAGATACGCAGTATTTT | TRBJ2-3 | TRBV15 | - | TRBD1
CASSLKGASYGYTF | TGTGCCAGCAGTTTAAAAGGGGCGAGCTATGGCTACACCTTC | TRBJ1-2 | TRBV27 | - | -
CASSPGQGARNIQYF | TGCGCCAGCAGCCCCGGACAGGGGGCGCGAAACATTCAGTACTTC | TRBJ2-4 | TRBV5-1 | - | TRBD1
CASSIGDRTGSYTF | TGTGCCAGTAGTATTGGGGACAGGACCGGAAGCTACACCTTC | TRBJ1-2 | TRBV19 | - | TRBD1
CASTLRLTGEAETQYF | TGTGCCAGCACCCTCCGGCTCACCGGGGAGGCAGAGACCCAGTACTTC | TRBJ2-5 | TRBV27 | - | -
CASVTGFEGSYEQYF | TGTGCCAGCGTCACAGGGTTCGAGGGCTCCTACGAGCAGTACTTC | TRBJ2-7 | TRBV2 | - | -
CASSSRVFSKNTEAFF | TGTGCCAGCAGCTCCAGGGTTTTTTCTAAGAACACTGAAGCTTTCTTT | TRBJ1-1 | TRBV7-8 | - | -
CASSGGTSQVYEQYF | TGTGCCAGCAGCGGGGGGACGTCTCAGGTTTACGAGCAGTACTTC | TRBJ2-7 | TRBV5-6 | - | -
CASSTHSQETQYF | TGTGCCAGCAGCACGCACAGCCAAGAGACCCAGTACTTC | TRBJ2-5 | TRBV21-1 | - | -
CASSAHRTGGLTYEQYF | TGTGCCAGTAGCGCACACCGGACAGGGGGCCTTACCTACGAGCAGTACTTC | TRBJ2-7 | TRBV19 | - | TRBD1
CASSLSRNTEAFF | TGCGCCAGCAGCTTGTCCAGGAACACTGAAGCTTTCTTT | TRBJ1-1 | TRBV5-1 | - | -
CASSSQGTSGNTIYF | TGCGCCAGCAGCTCTCAGGGGACCTCTGGAAACACCATATATTTT | TRBJ1-3 | TRBV5-1 | - | -
CASSLTGPRTEAFF | TGTGCCAGCAGCTTAACAGGCCCGAGAACTGAAGCTTTCTTT | TRBJ1-1 | TRBV7-9 | - | -
CASSSSRDRSTEAFF | TGTGCCAGCAGCTCCTCCCGGGATAGAAGCACTGAAGCTTTCTTT | TRBJ1-1 | TRBV7-9 | - | -
CASSEGRGRTEAFF | TGTGCCAGCAGTGAAGGCAGGGGGAGGACTGAAGCTTTCTTT | TRBJ1-1 | TRBV6-1 | once | TRBD1
CASSPRGTGELFF | TGTGCCAGCTCACCTCGCGGAACCGGGGAGCTGTTTTTT | TRBJ2-2 | TRBV18 | - | -
CASRRGNTIYF | TGTGCCAGCAGGAGGGGAAACACCATATATTTT | TRBJ1-3 | TRBV9 | few | -
CATKGLAGVQHGELFF | TGTGCCACCAAGGGACTAGCGGGAGTTCAGCACGGGGAGCTGTTTTTT | TRBJ2-2 | TRBV27 | - | TRBD2
CASSWGLAGNDEQYF | TGCGCCAGCAGCTGGGGACTAGCGGGAAACGACGAGCAGTACTTC | TRBJ2-7 | TRBV5-1 | - | TRBD2
CTSSQDPWQVIWQSQPQHF | TGCACCAGCAGCCAAGATCCTTGGCAGGTTATCTGGCAATCTCAGCCCCAGCATTTT | TRBJ1-5 | TRBV1 | - | -
CASSYSTRDYNSPLHF | TGTGCCAGCAGTTACTCGACCAGGGACTATAATTCACCCCTCCACTTT | TRBJ1-6 | TRBV6-2/TRBV6-3 | - | -
CASSIGVGNSPLHF | TGTGCCAGTAGTATCGGGGTAGGTAATTCACCCCTCCACTTT | TRBJ1-6 | TRBV19 | once | -
CASSQARGNQPQHF | TGTGCCAGCAGCCAAGCCAGGGGCAATCAGCCCCAGCATTTT | TRBJ1-5 | TRBV3-1/TRBV3-2 | - | -
CASSFGRIDNEQFF | TGTGCCAGCAGTTTCGGGAGGATCGACAATGAGCAGTTCTTC | TRBJ2-1 | TRBV27 | - | TRBD2
CASSPNRYHDEQYF | TGTGCCAGCTCACCAAACAGGTACCACGACGAGCAGTACTTC | TRBJ2-7 | TRBV18 | - | -
CAWSGTGQGGSPLHF | TGTGCCTGGAGTGGGACAGGACAAGGAGGTTCACCCCTCCACTTT | TRBJ1-6 | TRBV30 | - | TRBD1
CASRKSDRAYGYTF | TGTGCCAGCAGGAAAAGCGACAGGGCCTATGGCTACACCTTC | TRBJ1-2 | TRBV27 | - | TRBD1
CASSPPGQAGNTIYF | TGTGCCAGCTCACCACCGGGACAGGCTGGAAACACCATATATTTT | TRBJ1-3 | TRBV18 | - | TRBD1
CASRTGGSYNEQFF | TGCGCCAGCAGAACAGGGGGCTCCTACAATGAGCAGTTCTTC | TRBJ2-1 | TRBV4-1 | once | TRBD1
CAISDPSPPSEQYF | TGTGCCATCAGTGACCCCAGTCCCCCGTCCGAGCAGTACTTC | TRBJ2-7 | TRBV10-3 | few | -
CASTLSHPNYGYTF | TGTGCCAGTACCCTGAGTCATCCAAACTATGGCTACACCTTC | TRBJ1-2 | TRBV19 | - | -
CASSADSSSSYEQYF | TGTGCCAGCAGTGCGGACAGTAGCAGCTCCTACGAGCAGTACTTC | TRBJ2-7 | TRBV28 | - | -
CASSILDRVYGYTF | TGTGCCAGTAGTATCCTGGACAGGGTCTATGGCTACACCTTC | TRBJ1-2 | TRBV19 | once | TRBD1
CATSDGDSFNQPQHF | TGTGCCACCAGTGACGGGGACAGCTTCAATCAGCCCCAGCATTTT | TRBJ1-5 | TRBV24-1 | once | TRBD1
CASSPTSGSFEQYF | TGTGCCAGTAGTCCGACTAGCGGTTCCTTCGAGCAGTACTTC | TRBJ2-7 | TRBV19 | few | TRBD2
CASSSRGSTRKVELTDTQYF | TGTGCCAGCTCGTCGCGTGGGAGTACTCGTAAAGTAGAGCTCACAGATACGCAGTATTTT | TRBJ2-3 | TRBV18 | once | -
CASSPTDEQFF | TGTGCCAGCTCACCAACAGATGAGCAGTTCTTC | TRBJ2-1 | TRBV18 | - | -
CASSLSGPPRVDTQYF | TGTGCCAGCAGTTTAAGTGGGCCGCCTCGTGTGGATACGCAGTATTTT | TRBJ2-3 | TRBV27 | - | -
CASSLGTGGTEAFF | TGCGCCAGCAGCTTGGGGACAGGGGGCACTGAAGCTTTCTTT | TRBJ1-1 | TRBV5-1 | - | TRBD1
CASSTAGANLYEQYF | TGTGCCAGTAGTACGGCAGGGGCGAACCTGTACGAGCAGTACTTC | TRBJ2-7 | TRBV19 | - | -
CAWSVGLAGDGDTQYF | TGTGCCTGGAGCGTAGGGCTAGCGGGAGATGGAGATACGCAGTATTTT | TRBJ2-3 | TRBV30 | - | TRBD2
CASSLGLAGVVDTQYF | TGTGCCAGCAGCTTGGGACTAGCGGGAGTAGTAGATACGCAGTATTTT | TRBJ2-3 | TRBV11-3 | - | TRBD2
CATSPAGINQPQHF | TGTGCCACCAGTCCAGCAGGGATTAATCAGCCCCAGCATTTT | TRBJ1-5 | TRBV24-1 | - | -
CASTQRGSSYNEQFF | TGTGCCAGTACTCAGCGGGGTAGCTCCTACAATGAGCAGTTCTTC | TRBJ2-1 | TRBV19 | few | TRBD2